A selection of T cell receptor beta chains follows, all from one sample in a study of naive and memory T cell subsets. TCRdb reprocessed the UMI-ligation and nested PCR reads with MiXCR, giving one entry per CDR3 protein. The table has about 150,000 distinct CDR3 sequences, 22% seen once. What was sequenced was naive CD4+ T cells from blood. These receptors all stem from a human donor in good health. The conserved cysteine and the conserved F or W are not part of the CDR3 here.

ASSSQDRGGNSPLH	TRBV6-6	TRBJ1-6
ASSLLETPTYGYT	TRBV28	TRBJ1-2
ASSRTSGRALYNEQF	TRBV19	TRBJ2-1
SATGLAAYNEQF	TRBV20-1	TRBJ2-1
ASSVALGRLAGENEQF	TRBV9	TRBJ2-1
ASSREQGAYEQY	TRBV18	TRBJ2-7
ASSYSIVETEAF	TRBV6-5	TRBJ1-1
ASKFGQVSITEAF	TRBV6-2/TRBV6-3	TRBJ1-1
ASSDRQIRINNEQF	TRBV6-1	TRBJ2-1
ASRKTGQFYEQY	TRBV12-3/TRBV12-4	TRBJ2-7
SARTGKGPYEQY	TRBV20-1	TRBJ2-7
ASNSGSSGANVLT	TRBV28	TRBJ2-6
ASSLRDLSNQPQH	TRBV12-3/TRBV12-4	TRBJ1-5
SVVGSYEQY	TRBV29-1	TRBJ2-7
ASSIELAGVRNEQF	TRBV19	TRBJ2-1
ATSRDFGTPRQETQY	TRBV15	TRBJ2-5
ASSLGPSGAEAF	TRBV7-2	TRBJ1-1
ATSRDLGRGAKNIQY	TRBV15	TRBJ2-4
ATRRMDTGELF	TRBV24-1	TRBJ2-2